The 21 T cell receptor beta chains in this list originate from one sample, sequenced in a study of T cell changes during pregnancy in multiple sclerosis. Using immunoSEQ multiplex PCR, the repertoire was profiled, and TCRdb retains in-frame clones only, with some absent. The sample carries tens of thousands of clones, less than 95% recorded once. Sequenced material: peripheral blood, taken in the third trimester of pregnancy. These receptors were collected from a female donor in good health, enrolled as a control in a pregnancy study.

V gene TRBV7-9 combines with J gene TRBJ2-1, with 9 bases matching TRBD2. The CDR3 covers 15 residues. Germline V gene sequence: CDR1 SEHNR, CDR2 FQNEAQ (reference sequence). Unmatched junction bases numbered 4, after V lost 2 bases and J lost 5 bases. This CDR3 is CASSLSGTSNNEQFF. The CDR3, as DNA: TGTGCCAGCAGCTTATCCGGGACTAGCAACAATGAGCAGTTCTTC.

The V and J genes are TRBV19 and TRBJ1-4, with D possibly being TRBD1 (5 bases). The CDR3 has 13 residues. CDR1 is LNHDA, CDR2 SQIVND, per germline (reference sequence). Trimming pared 10 bases from V and 6 bases from J, leaving 15 bases between. CDR3 in amino acids: CATKTNRHEKLFF. The DNA of the CDR3 is TGTGCCACTAAGACCAACAGGCATGAAAAACTGTTTTTT.

J is TRBJ1-2 and V is TRBV10-3; 8 bases are shared with TRBD1. Looked up from germline, CDR1 is ENHRY and CDR2 is SYGVKD. V lost 0 bases and J lost 4; bases outside the gene matches: 7. The CDR3 is made up of 16 amino acids. CDR3 in DNA: TGTGCCATCAGTGAGTCGATGCAGGGGGCGTCCTATGGCTACACCTTC. Its protein product is CAISESMQGASYGYTF.

This chain links TRBV9 with TRBJ2-1; TRBD2 might be the D (7 bases). This CDR3 has 16 amino acids. The V gene lost 4 bases and the J gene lost 0 bases, with 14 bases spanning the gap. Germline loops: CDR1 SGDLS, CDR2 YYNGEE. CDR3 coding DNA: TGTGCCAGCAGCCCGGGGGGCTTCAGCTCCTACAATGAGCAGTTCTTC. The encoded protein is CASSPGGFSSYNEQFF.

The V and J genes are TRBV7-2 and TRBJ2-2; D possibly corresponds to TRBD2 (5 bases). CDR1 is SGHTA and CDR2 is FQGNSA in the germline V gene. Trimming removed 3 bases from V and 2 bases from J, with 13 bases in between. The CDR3 extends over 16 amino acids. The CDR3, as DNA: TGTGCCAGCAGCTTCCAGGCTAGCTCTAACACCGGGGAGCTGTTTTTT. Its translation is CASSFQASSNTGELFF. Full variable domain (outside the CDR3, taken from reference TRBV7-2 and TRBJ2-2): GAGVSQSPSNKVTEKGKDVELRCDPISGHTALYWYRQSLGQGLEFLIYFQGNSAPDKSGLPSDRFSAERTGGSVSTLTIQRTQQEDSAVYLCASSFQASSNTGELFFGEGSRLTVL.

In its sample, this clone was seen a few times. One junction end does not reproduce the germline sequence, and a read error may be involved. This chain joins TRBV7-2 and TRBJ2-7, with TRBD1 matching over 8 bases. This CDR3 is built from 16 residues. CDR1 SGHTA and CDR2 FQGNSA come from the germline V gene. This CDR3 is CASSLNSGTGSSEQYF. The DNA of the CDR3 is TGTGCCAGCAGCCTAAATTCCGGGACAGGCTCCTCCGAGCAGTACTTC.

This clone was seen a few times. The rearrangement uses TRBV6-1 and TRBJ1-1; no clear D. The CDR3 has 11 amino acids. V lost 2 bases, J lost 7 bases, and 5 bases lay in between. Germline V CDR1 and CDR2: MNHNS, SASEGT. In DNA form, the CDR3 reads TGTGCCAGCAGTGAACCCCGTGAAGCTTTCTTT. This codes for CASSEPREAFF.

The CDR3 DNA is TGTGCCAGCAGCGGACAGATCTATGGCTACACCTTC. Its translation is CASSGQIYGYTF. The rearrangement joins TRBV14 to TRBJ1-2, with D tentatively TRBD1 (6 bases). The ends were cut back, 5 bases at V and 4 bases at J, with 8 bases in the middle. The CDR3 loop spans 12 amino acids. Germline V CDR1 and CDR2: SGHDN, FVKESK.

V is TRBV19 and J is TRBJ1-2, with unresolved D. Trimming took 6 bases from V and 3 from J, leaving 14 bases between them. Per the germline V gene, CDR1 is LNHDA and CDR2 is SQIVND (reference sequence). There are 14 residues in the CDR3. The CDR3 region is CASSIPQAHYGYTF. The CDR3 DNA reads as TGTGCCAGTAGCATTCCGCAGGCGCACTATGGCTACACCTTC.

V is TRBV10-3 and J is TRBJ2-3; D ambiguous. V was pared by 0 bases and J by 1 base, with 8 bases between. Germline V gene lookup returns CDR1 ENHRY and CDR2 SYGVKD. The CDR3 has 15 amino acids. The CDR3 bases are TGTGCCATCAGTGAGTCTACTGGGCGCACAGATACGCAGTATTTT. Protein sequence: CAISESTGRTDTQYF.

The V call is TRBV7-2, the J call TRBJ2-2; 8 bases align to TRBD1. This CDR3 region has 15 residues. The V and J ends lost 4 bases and 5 bases, in that order; junction bases with no gene match: 6. Germline CDR1 SGHTA, CDR2 FQGNSA. The CDR3 spells CASSWTGTKTGELFF. Here the CDR3 DNA reads TGTGCCAGCAGCTGGACAGGGACCAAGACCGGGGAGCTGTTTTTT.

The chain combines TRBV5-4 with TRBJ2-3; D call uncertain. The CDR3 consists of 13 residues. Trimming left V 0 bases short and J 4 bases short, with 6 bases between. CDR1 and CDR2 from the germline V gene are SGHNT and YYREEE (reference sequence). The CDR3 reads CASSLGGADTQYF. In DNA, the CDR3 is TGTGCCAGCAGCTTGGGAGGTGCAGATACGCAGTATTTT.

The rearrangement joins TRBV4-2 to TRBJ2-2; 14 positions agree with TRBD2. Germline loops: CDR1 LGHNA, CDR2 YNFKEQ. This CDR3 has 23 amino acids. The V segment lost 2 bases and the J segment 2 bases; nucleotides outside the gene matches: 19. Here the CDR3 DNA reads TGTGCCAGCAGCCAATTGGGGTTTGGTTCAGGACTAGCGGGAGGTAAAAACACCGGGGAGCTGTTTTTT. Translating it yields CASSQLGFGSGLAGGKNTGELFF.

This chain uses TRBV5-1 with TRBJ1-1; D is possibly TRBD1 (5 bases). This CDR3 contains 14 residues. V lost 0 bases and J lost 5, with 11 bases in between. Germline CDR1 is SGHRS and CDR2 is YFSETQ. CDR3 sequence (DNA): TGCGCCAGCAGCTTGGCCGGGGGTAAGACTGAAGCTTTCTTT. Encoded protein: CASSLAGGKTEAFF.

This clone was picked up a small number of times. This chain uses TRBV30 with TRBJ1-3, with D maybe TRBD1 (5 bases). V was shortened by 5 bases and J by 0 bases, with 8 bases between the two germline ends. CDR1 and CDR2 (germline): GTSNPN, SVGIG (reference sequence). The CDR3 consists of 13 residues. In nucleotides, the CDR3 is TGTGCCTGGGGGCAGGGCTCTGGAAACACCATATATTTT. As protein: CAWGQGSGNTIYF.

The chain employs TRBV29-1 and TRBJ1-2; maybe TRBD1 (5 bases). V dropped 2 bases and J dropped 2 bases, with 6 bases sitting between them. Germline lookup yields CDR1 SQVTM and CDR2 ANQGSEA. The CDR3 runs 12 residues. DNA for the CDR3: TGCAGCGTTGAAAGGGGCAACTATGGCTACACCTTC. Translated, it gives CSVERGNYGYTF.

V and J are TRBV6-1 and TRBJ2-7; 10 bases are shared with TRBD2. The CDR3 sequence is 14 residues long. Germline V gene sequence: CDR1 MNHNS, CDR2 SASEGT. V was pared by 8 bases and J by 4 bases, with 8 bases of the junction left unmatched. The CDR3 nucleotides read TGTGCCAGCGACCTAGCGGGAGATTTGTACGAGCAGTACTTC. Protein sequence: CASDLAGDLYEQYF.

This clone was detected only once. As DNA, the CDR3 is TGTGCCAGCAGTTACAGGGGAAACTGGCAGGGAGAGACCCAGTACTTC. This codes for CASSYRGNWQGETQYF. The chain has TRBV6-6 and TRBJ2-5, with D maybe TRBD1 (5 bases). The CDR3 contains 16 residues. Germline lookup yields CDR1 MNHNY and CDR2 SVGAGI (reference sequence). The V gene lost 2 bases and the J gene lost 4 bases, with 17 bases spanning the gap.

This chain uses TRBV6-5 with TRBJ2-5; weak D call: TRBD2 (5 bases). The V end lost 6 bases, the J end lost 4 bases, and 18 bases lay between the germline ends. The length of the CDR3 is 15 residues. Germline V gives CDR1 MNHEY, CDR2 SVGAGI. The CDR3 coding sequence is TGTGCCAGCAGCCCAGGTCGTCGGGCGGGAGAGACCCAGTACTTC. Amino acids: CASSPGRRAGETQYF.

The CDR3 nucleotides are TGTGCCAGCAGCTTAGGGAAGGACGGAGTAGCGGGTTACAATGAGCAGTTCTTC. The encoded protein is CASSLGKDGVAGYNEQFF. This chain connects TRBV7-7 to TRBJ2-1, with 7 nucleotides matching TRBD2. Looked up from germline, CDR1 is SSHAT and CDR2 is FNYEAQ (reference sequence). The CDR3 is made up of 18 amino acids. V lost 1 base to trimming and J lost 4 bases; unmatched junction nucleotides: 13.

V usage is TRBV6-5 and J usage is TRBJ1-1; weak D call: TRBD1 (5 bases). The CDR3 contains 14 residues. Germline V gives CDR1 MNHEY, CDR2 SVGAGI. The V gene lost 2 bases and the J gene lost 5 bases, with 12 bases spanning the gap. CDR3 in amino acids: CASSYRQGGTEAFF. CDR3 DNA: TGTGCCAGCAGTTACCGCCAGGGTGGGACTGAAGCTTTCTTT.